This entry describes one T cell receptor beta chain. What this receptor recognizes is not known. Base qualities are not provided; no much larger clone lies one nucleotide away. Taken from the germline V gene (reference sequence), the CDR1 and CDR2 loops are SEHNR and FQNEAQ. V is shortened by 4 bases, J by 2 bases, and the region joining them spans 12 bases. Inclusive of the bounding cysteine and phenylalanine, the CDR3 is 14 residues long. Only CDR3 DNA remains: 42 bases, in frame from the first base. The sample is drawn from a study of shared clonotypes between healthy human individuals (dated by TCRdb to about 2020). For the study in its entirety: The cohort included three men and two women between 18 and 49 years of age. Per donor, three plates each were used for CD4 naive and CD4 memory, two for CD8 naive, and one for CD8 memory. The study deeply sequenced blood TCR repertoires of five healthy adults to estimate repertoire size and the extent of clonotype sharing between individuals. Different laboratories and diverse techniques were used to prepare libraries and sequence TCR repertoires, to increase sequencing depth and limit assay-specific biases. Each donor's leukapheresis produced roughly between roughly 0.94 and 9.5 billion PBMCs. The study at large found these results: Pairwise subsampling indicated that sequencing depth was expected to affect the degree of clonotype sharing among donors. Even with the large sequencing depth, rarefaction of the sorted-subset datasets indicated that sequencing was incomplete. Naive subsets generally had larger estimated clonotype richness than memory subsets did. Sampling was restricted to blood, and TCR repertoires in tissue are likely to differ from TCR repertoires in blood. Clonotypes shared by all four sorted-subset donors showed higher generation probabilities than non-shared clonotypes. Because the study included a small number of donors, the genetic and exposure-history diversity represented was limited. When a few donors were compared, the shared fraction of clonotypes was approximately 5% for naive CD4, 3.5% to 4% for naive CD8, roughly 2.5% for memory CD4, and 0.4% for memory CD8.

The donors were healthy, HIV-negative adults with no recently reported acute infections or vaccinations. All donors were Caucasian adults living in Nashville, Tennessee, USA. The CD8 memory samples were a combination of magnetically selected CD45RO+ cells and CCR7-negative CD45RA+ effector memory (TemRA) cells. Blood was obtained by leukapheresis, after which PBMCs were separated by Ficoll-Histopaque density gradient centrifugation and cryopreserved in liquid nitrogen vapor phase. Purity and quantity of every magnetically sorted T cell population were checked by analytical flow cytometry. Genomic DNA was isolated from each sorted fraction and quantified by UV absorbance on a Nanodrop 2000c. Using the deep immunoSEQ assay, multiplex PCR amplified TCR CDR3 regions from genomic DNA. For each cell subset, the extracted genomic DNA was distributed evenly across all wells of several immunoSEQ 96-well plates, and each plate served as one replicate. Each replicate PCR for sorted subsets received about 210 ng genomic DNA, equal to roughly 30,000 T cell genomes. Purified libraries were quantified with a Qubit 3.0 fluorometer, sized on a Bioanalyzer 2100, and re-quantified with the KAPA Library Quantification kit. A separate single-read 150-cycle Illumina NextSeq 550 flow cell was used to sequence each immunoSEQ 96-well plate. The paper's data handling went like this. Because the immunoSEQ output included only junctional sequences and no quality scores, the filtering could not be the same as the filtering used for full-length reads. Sequences were annotated with PyIR, a Python wrapper for IgBLAST v1.9, and V/J genes and CDR3 were assigned using IMGT germline references. Reads were filtered out if the reads had weak V/J assignments (E-value above 1e-6), no CDR3, stop codons, out-of-frame junctions, or ambiguous translated residues. V3J clonotypes were defined as sequences sharing the same inferred V gene, J gene, and CDR3 amino acid sequence. The percentage overlap between two repertoires was calculated by dividing the number of shared unique clonotypes by the size of the smaller repertoire. Three approaches were used to assess repertoire richness: RTK rarefaction, the Chao1 estimator, and Recon v2.1 estimates of unobserved clonotypes. OLGA was used to compute generation probabilities for all TCRbeta clonotypes that the gDNA method yielded from a handful of donors. Here the immuneACCESS table is served through TCRdb, limited to in-frame sequences with V and J called. Missing clones are a known gap in these copies; in checked studies unresolved V genes cover under half, and the rest lacks a known reason. V, J and clone size derive from that table, while D and trimming were established from the DNA sequence. Recorded for this sample are around 690,000 clones; roughly 88% of them occurred a single time. 34% of the sample rests with the top ten.

The specimen sequenced was memory CD8+ T cells from PBMCs. This sample's cell subset or site label indicates: CD45RO+ cells pooled with CCR7-negative TemRA cells. Rearrangement joined TRBV7-9 to TRBJ2-7, with no reliable assignment of the D segment. The sequence came from a man younger than 35 in good health. Some clones in this sample may be carry-over from other donors' samples. The CDR3 sequence is CASSSYVRTYEQYF. The DNA sequence is as follows: TGTGCCAGCAGCTCTTATGTCCGGACCTACGAGCAGTACTTC. Beyond the CDR3, the reference TRBV7-9 and TRBJ2-7 genes provide the residues; the full variable domain reads: DTGVSQNPRHKITKRGQNVTFRCDPISEHNRLYWYRQTLGQGPEFLTYFQNEAQLEKSRLLSDRFSAERPKGSFSTLEIQRTEQGDSAMYLCASSSYVRTYEQYFGPGTRLTVT.